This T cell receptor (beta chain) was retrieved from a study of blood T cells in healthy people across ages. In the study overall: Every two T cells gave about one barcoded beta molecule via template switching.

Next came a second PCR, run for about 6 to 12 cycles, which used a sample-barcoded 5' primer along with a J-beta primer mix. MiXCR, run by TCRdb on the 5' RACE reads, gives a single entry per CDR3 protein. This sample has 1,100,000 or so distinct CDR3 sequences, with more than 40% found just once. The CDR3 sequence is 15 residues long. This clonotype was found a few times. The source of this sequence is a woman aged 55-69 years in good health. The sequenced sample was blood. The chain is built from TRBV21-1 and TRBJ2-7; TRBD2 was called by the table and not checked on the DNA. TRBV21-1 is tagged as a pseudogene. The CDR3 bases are TGTGCCAGCAGCATCGCTAGCGGGAGCTCCTACGAGCAGTACTTC. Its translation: CASSIASGSSYEQYF.